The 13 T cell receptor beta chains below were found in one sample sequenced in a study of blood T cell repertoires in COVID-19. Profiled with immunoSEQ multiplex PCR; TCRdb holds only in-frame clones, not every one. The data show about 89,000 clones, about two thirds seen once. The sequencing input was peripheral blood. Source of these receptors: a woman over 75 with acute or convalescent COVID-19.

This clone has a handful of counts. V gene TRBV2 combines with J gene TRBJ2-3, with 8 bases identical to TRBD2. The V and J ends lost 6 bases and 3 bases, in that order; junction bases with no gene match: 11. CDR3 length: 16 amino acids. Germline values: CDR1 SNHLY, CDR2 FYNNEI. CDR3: CASRRSRTSQTDTQYF. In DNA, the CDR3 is TGTGCCAGCAGAAGAAGTCGGACTAGCCAAACAGATACGCAGTATTTT.

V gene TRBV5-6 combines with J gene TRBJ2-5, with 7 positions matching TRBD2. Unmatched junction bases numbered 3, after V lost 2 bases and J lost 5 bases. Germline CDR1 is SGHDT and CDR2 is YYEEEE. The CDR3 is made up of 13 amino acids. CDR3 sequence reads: CASSLWGGETQYF. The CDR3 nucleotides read TGTGCCAGCAGCTTATGGGGAGGGGAGACCCAGTACTTC.

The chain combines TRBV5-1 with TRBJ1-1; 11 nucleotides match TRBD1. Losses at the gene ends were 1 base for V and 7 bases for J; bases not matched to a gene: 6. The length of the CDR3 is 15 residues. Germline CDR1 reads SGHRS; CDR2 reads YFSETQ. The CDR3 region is CASSLRGTGGDEAFF. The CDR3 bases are TGCGCCAGCAGCTTGAGGGGGACAGGGGGTGATGAAGCTTTCTTT.

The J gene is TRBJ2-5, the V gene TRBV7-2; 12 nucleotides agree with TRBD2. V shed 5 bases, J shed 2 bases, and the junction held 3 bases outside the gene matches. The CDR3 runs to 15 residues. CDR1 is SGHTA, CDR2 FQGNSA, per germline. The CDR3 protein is CASSPGTSGQETQYF. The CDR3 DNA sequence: TGTGCCAGCAGCCCCGGGACTAGCGGGCAAGAGACCCAGTACTTC.

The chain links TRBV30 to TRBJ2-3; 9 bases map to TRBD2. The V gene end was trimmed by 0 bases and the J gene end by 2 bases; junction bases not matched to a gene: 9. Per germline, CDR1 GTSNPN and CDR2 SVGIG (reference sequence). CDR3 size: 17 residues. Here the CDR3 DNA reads TGTGCCTGGAGTGTAGGGCTAGCGGGGAGGGTCACAGATACGCAGTATTTT. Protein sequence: CAWSVGLAGRVTDTQYF.

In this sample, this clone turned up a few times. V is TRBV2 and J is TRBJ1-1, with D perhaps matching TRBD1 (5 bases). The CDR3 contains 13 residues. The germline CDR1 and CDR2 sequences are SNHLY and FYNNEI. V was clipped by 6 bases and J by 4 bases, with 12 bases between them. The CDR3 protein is CASRVDSVTEAFF. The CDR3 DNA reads TGTGCCAGCAGGGTAGACAGCGTCACTGAAGCTTTCTTT.

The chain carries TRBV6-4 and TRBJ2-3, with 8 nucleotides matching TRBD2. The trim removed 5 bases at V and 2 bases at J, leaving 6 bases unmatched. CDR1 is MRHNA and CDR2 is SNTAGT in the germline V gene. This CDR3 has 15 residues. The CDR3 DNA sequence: TGTGCCAGCAGTCAGGGCGGGGGGCCCACAGATACGCAGTATTTT. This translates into CASSQGGGPTDTQYF.

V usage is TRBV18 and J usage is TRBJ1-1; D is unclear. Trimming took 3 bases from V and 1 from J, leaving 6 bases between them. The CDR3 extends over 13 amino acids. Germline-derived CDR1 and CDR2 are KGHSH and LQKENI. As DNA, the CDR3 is TGTGCCAGCTCACCTAACGGGAACACTGAAGCTTTCTTT. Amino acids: CASSPNGNTEAFF.

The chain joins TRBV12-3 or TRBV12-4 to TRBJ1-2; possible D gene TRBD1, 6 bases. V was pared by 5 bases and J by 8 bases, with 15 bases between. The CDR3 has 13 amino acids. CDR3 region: CASSPDSPRGYTF. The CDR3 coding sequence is TGTGCCAGCAGTCCGGACAGCCCCAGGGGCTACACCTTC.

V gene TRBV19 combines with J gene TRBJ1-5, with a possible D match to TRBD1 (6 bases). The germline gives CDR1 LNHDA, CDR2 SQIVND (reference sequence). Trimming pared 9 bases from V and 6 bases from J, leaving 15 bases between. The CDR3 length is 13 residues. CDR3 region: CASKTGRGQPQHF. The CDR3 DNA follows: TGTGCCAGCAAAACAGGGAGAGGTCAGCCCCAGCATTTT.

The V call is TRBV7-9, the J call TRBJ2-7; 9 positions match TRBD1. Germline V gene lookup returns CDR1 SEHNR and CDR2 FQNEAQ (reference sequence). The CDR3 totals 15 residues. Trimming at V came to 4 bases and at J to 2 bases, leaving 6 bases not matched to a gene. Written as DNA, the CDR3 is TGTGCCAGCAGCTCCCACAGGGGGCACCCCTACGAGCAGTACTTC. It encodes CASSSHRGHPYEQYF.

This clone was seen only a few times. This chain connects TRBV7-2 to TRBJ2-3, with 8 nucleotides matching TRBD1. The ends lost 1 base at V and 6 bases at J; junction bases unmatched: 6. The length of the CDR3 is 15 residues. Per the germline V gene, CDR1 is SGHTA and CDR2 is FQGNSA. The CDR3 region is CASSLVMNRGDTQYF. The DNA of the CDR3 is TGTGCCAGCAGCTTAGTAATGAACAGGGGGGATACGCAGTATTTT.

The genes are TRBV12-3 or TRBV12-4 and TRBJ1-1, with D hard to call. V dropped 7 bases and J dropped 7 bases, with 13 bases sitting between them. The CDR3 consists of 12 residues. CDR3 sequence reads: CASTLFGYEAFF. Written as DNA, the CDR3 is TGTGCCAGCACCTTATTCGGGTATGAAGCTTTCTTT.